One sample yielded the 27 T cell receptor beta chains listed below, sequenced in a study of T cells in Graves' hyperthyroidism and ophthalmopathy. What was amplified from RNA transcripts were TCR beta CDR3 regions. The HTBI primer set was used in a first-round RT-PCR of the TCR CDR3. MiXCR, applied by TCRdb to the multiplex PCR reads, yields one record per CDR3 protein. The profile covers some 800,000 distinct CDR3 sequences, with roughly 40% appearing a single time and around 9.3% taken by the ten largest. Sequencing was carried out using blood. These receptors were obtained from a man aged 18 to 29 with Graves' hyperthyroidism.

As concerns this clonotype: Germline is not matched at one junction end, which may reflect a read error. The chain employs TRBV7-9 and TRBJ1-1; D gene ambiguous. Germline V gives CDR1 SEHNR, CDR2 FQNEAQ (reference sequence). The CDR3 contains 13 residues. CDR3 sequence reads: CASSRGENTGAFF. The DNA of the CDR3 is TGTGCCAGCAGTCGAGGCGAGAACACTGGAGCTTTCTTT.

This clonotype turned up a few times. The chain employs TRBV7-2 and TRBJ1-4; 9 bases agree with TRBD1. V trimming: 4 bases; J trimming: 6 bases; junction bases outside the gene matches: 3. Germline loops: CDR1 SGHTA, CDR2 FQGNSA. CDR3 size: 14 residues. The CDR3 nucleotides are TGTGCCAGCAGCTCCAGGACAGGGGATGAAAAACTGTTTTTT. The encoded protein is CASSSRTGDEKLFF. The complete variable domain, with remaining parts taken from reference TRBV7-2 and TRBJ1-4, reads GAGVSQSPSNKVTEKGKDVELRCDPISGHTALYWYRQSLGQGLEFLIYFQGNSAPDKSGLPSDRFSAERTGGSVSTLTIQRTQQEDSAVYLCASSSRTGDEKLFFGSGTQLSVL.

This clonotype was counted at least ten times. The chain recombines TRBV15 with TRBJ2-7; possible D gene TRBD2, 6 bases. The CDR3 contains 13 residues. Trimming stripped 0 bases from V and 7 bases from J, with 10 bases between. The V gene's germline CDR1 is LNHNV and CDR2 YYDKDF (reference sequence). The CDR3 nucleotides are TGTGCCACCAGCAGAGATCGGGGGTGGGAGCAGTACTTC. Encoded protein: CATSRDRGWEQYF.

Comment on this clonotype: One end of the junction is discordant with germline, which a read error may explain. This rearrangement joins TRBV15 to TRBJ2-2; 7 positions agree with TRBD2. The germline gives CDR1 LNHNV, CDR2 YYDKDF (reference sequence). The CDR3 covers 13 residues. The CDR3 DNA reads TGTGCCGCCAGCCCCGCGGGGGCCGGGGAGCTGTTTTTT. It yields the protein CAASPAGAGELFF.

In this sample, this clonotype turned up many times. This chain uses TRBV7-9 with TRBJ2-5, with D perhaps TRBD1 (6 bases). The germline V gene has CDR1 SEHNR and CDR2 FQNEAQ (reference sequence). This CDR3 contains 15 residues. V was trimmed by 5 bases and J by 3 bases, leaving 16 bases between them. The CDR3 DNA sequence: TGTGCCAGCAGCCAGCAGGGGCAGGCGAAAGAGACCCAGTACTTC. Amino acids: CASSQQGQAKETQYF.

As concerns this clonotype: A much larger clone differs from this one at a single base, so this may be a read error. The chain is built from TRBV7-9 and TRBJ2-7; no definite D call. Germline CDR1 and CDR2: SEHNR and FQNEAQ (reference sequence). CDR3 length: 11 amino acids. The CDR3 spells CASGPAYKQYF. The CDR3, as DNA: TGTGCCAGCGGCCCAGCCTACAAGCAGTACTTC.

The table lists this clonotype with many counts. The chain links TRBV7-9 to TRBJ1-3; unclear D gene. The CDR3 spans 13 residues. V lost 5 bases and J 4 bases, leaving 9 bases between the germline ends. Germline loops: CDR1 SEHNR, CDR2 FQNEAQ (reference sequence). CDR3 protein: CASSLVLGNTIYF. The CDR3 DNA is TGTGCCAGCAGCCTTGTATTAGGAAACACCATATATTTT. Full variable domain (rest looked up from reference TRBV7-9 and TRBJ1-3): DTGVSQNPRHKITKRGQNVTFRCDPISEHNRLYWYRQTLGQGPEFLTYFQNEAQLEKSRLLSDRFSAERPKGSFSTLEIQRTEQGDSAMYLCASSLVLGNTIYFGEGSWLTVV.

This clonotype was seen more than once but under ten times. The rearrangement joins TRBV20-1 to TRBJ2-5; 8 bases are shared with TRBD2. The CDR3 sequence is 15 residues long. V gave up 5 bases and J gave up 7 bases; unmatched junction bases: 15. Per the germline V gene, CDR1 is DFQATT and CDR2 is SNEGSKA (reference sequence). As DNA, the CDR3 is TGCAGTGCTCCCATATCCCCCAGCGGGAGCGTGACCCAGTACTTC. Its protein is CSAPISPSGSVTQYF.

The V call is TRBV19, the J call TRBJ1-5; D remains ambiguous. There are 14 residues in the CDR3. The V end lost 11 bases, the J end lost 0 bases, and 14 bases lay between the germline ends. Germline CDR1 is LNHDA and CDR2 is SQIVND (reference sequence). CDR3 bases: TGTGCCTGGGGTGGGTCTCATAGCAATCAGCCCCAGCATTTT. Its translation: CAWGGSHSNQPQHF.

The table lists this clonotype with many counts. The rearrangement joins TRBV29-1 to TRBJ2-2; perhaps TRBD1 as D (6 bases). V gave up 4 bases and J gave up 1 base, with 7 bases separating them. The CDR3 spans 13 residues. The germline V gene encodes CDR1 SQVTM and CDR2 ANQGSEA. CDR3 protein: CSVGRGNTGELFF. DNA of the CDR3: TGCAGCGTTGGCAGGGGGAACACCGGGGAGCTGTTTTTT.

At least ten counts were recorded for this clonotype. The chain joins TRBV20-1 to TRBJ1-6; D uncertain. The germline V gene has CDR1 DFQATT and CDR2 SNEGSKA (reference sequence). This CDR3 spans 13 amino acids. Deletions cut 0 bases from V and 7 bases from J, with 7 bases between. The CDR3 DNA reads TGCAGTGCTAGAGATACGAGGAATTCACCCCTCCACTTT. This encodes CSARDTRNSPLHF.

V is TRBV6-5 and J is TRBJ2-7, with D perhaps matching TRBD1 (6 bases). V was shortened by 6 bases and J by 5 bases, with 17 bases between the two germline ends. The CDR3 spans 14 residues. In germline, CDR1 is MNHEY, CDR2 SVGAGI. CDR3 sequence: CASRLTGYSNEQYF. DNA of the CDR3: TGTGCCAGCAGACTCACAGGGTACTCTAACGAGCAGTACTTC.

This clonotype was found a few times. The V and J genes are TRBV29-1 and TRBJ2-2; D may be TRBD1 or TRBD2 (5 bases each). The CDR3 spans 15 residues. V lost 5 bases and J lost 5, with 18 bases in between. Germline V gives CDR1 SQVTM, CDR2 ANQGSEA. In DNA, the CDR3 is TGCAGCGTTCATCTCCGGGGCGGACCGACCGGGGAGCTGTTTTTT. Translated, it gives CSVHLRGGPTGELFF.

The chain has TRBV11-2 and TRBJ2-7; tentatively, D is TRBD1 (5 bases). Between the trimmed V and J ends, which lost 6 bases and 6 bases, there was a span of 18 bases. The CDR3 length is 14 residues. Germline V CDR1 and CDR2: SGHAT, FQNNGV. CDR3 amino acids: CASRIDSLIFEQYF. CDR3 in DNA: TGTGCCAGCAGGATCGACAGTCTAATCTTCGAGCAGTACTTC. Full variable domain (outside the CDR3, taken from reference TRBV11-2 and TRBJ2-7): EAGVAQSPRYKIIEKRQSVAFWCNPISGHATLYWYQQILGQGPKLLIQFQNNGVVDDSQLPKDRFSAERLKGVDSTLKIQPAKLEDSAVYLCASRIDSLIFEQYFGPGTRLTVT.

This clonotype was detected only once. The junction does not match germline at one end; this may be a read error. This sequence joins TRBV6-5 and TRBJ1-4; D is unclear. Germline V gene data show CDR1 as MNHEY and CDR2 as SVGAGI. The CDR3 is 14 amino acids. The CDR3 DNA follows: TGTGCCAGCGGTTACTGGCGGCAAAATGAAGAACTGTTTTTT. This gives the protein CASGYWRQNEELFF.

This clonotype was seen once. It may be a read error: a sequence one base away is much more abundant. Here the CDR3 DNA reads TGCAGCGCTGGACAGGGCCCTTTTTACGAGCAGTACTTC. Its protein product is CSAGQGPFYEQYF. The chain has TRBV29-1 and TRBJ2-7; 8 bases match TRBD1. V lost 7 bases to trimming and J lost 4 bases; unmatched junction nucleotides: 9. The germline V gene has CDR1 SQVTM and CDR2 ANQGSEA. The CDR3 has 13 amino acids.

V and J are TRBV13 and TRBJ2-7; D possibly corresponds to TRBD1 (6 bases). The CDR3 totals 14 residues. Per germline, CDR1 PRHDT and CDR2 FYEKMQ (reference sequence). With 4 bases removed from V and 5 bases from J, the gap between germline ends came to 15 bases. Here the CDR3 DNA reads TGTGCCAGCAGCTGGGCAGGGGACCGTGACGAGCAGTACTTC. This encodes CASSWAGDRDEQYF. The full variable domain, in which reference TRBV13 and TRBJ2-7 provide the parts outside the CDR3, is AAGVIQSPRHLIKEKRETATLKCYPIPRHDTVYWYQQGPGQDPQFLISFYEKMQSDKGSIPDRFSAQQFSDYHSELNMSSLELGDSALYFCASSWAGDRDEQYFGPGTRLTVT.

The J gene is TRBJ1-1, the V gene TRBV7-2; D possibly corresponds to TRBD1 (5 bases). The germline V and J ends were trimmed by 6 bases and 5 bases, with 16 bases remaining between them. CDR1 SGHTA and CDR2 FQGNSA come from the germline V gene. There are 14 residues in the CDR3. The CDR3 spells CASSYDSRVTEAFF. The CDR3 bases are TGTGCCAGCAGTTACGACAGCCGCGTTACTGAAGCTTTCTTT.

This clonotype showed up just once. In nucleotides, the CDR3 is TGTGCCAGCAGTTATTACGGCGGCTCTGGAAACACCATATATTTT. Amino acids: CASSYYGGSGNTIYF. The J gene is TRBJ1-3, the V gene TRBV12-3 or TRBV12-4; D unclear. The CDR3 spans 15 residues. The V end was cut by 4 bases, the J end by 0 bases, with 10 bases between.

This clonotype was counted at least ten times. The rearrangement uses TRBV2 and TRBJ2-7, with 7 bases that match TRBD1. Looked up from germline, CDR1 is SNHLY and CDR2 is FYNNEI. There are 14 residues in the CDR3. The V and J ends lost 3 bases and 2 bases, in that order; junction bases with no gene match: 4. CDR3 coding DNA: TGTGCCAGCAGTGAGGACAGGATAACCTACGAGCAGTACTTC. As protein: CASSEDRITYEQYF.

This clonotype occurred many times. The V gene is TRBV25-1, the J gene TRBJ1-2; TRBD1 might be the D (5 bases). V lost 4 bases and J lost 7, with 16 bases in between. In germline, CDR1 is MGHDK, CDR2 SYGVNS. The CDR3 spans 14 residues. The CDR3 DNA sequence: TGTGCCAGCAGTGGGGAAGCCGGGACCAGTGGCTACACCTTC. Its translation: CASSGEAGTSGYTF.

V usage is TRBV10-3 and J usage is TRBJ1-4; perhaps TRBD1 as D (5 bases). This CDR3 has 13 residues. V was clipped by 7 bases and J by 4 bases, with 10 bases between them. Germline V gene data show CDR1 as ENHRY and CDR2 as SYGVKD. The chain's CDR3 is CAIKAGGNEKLFF. The CDR3 DNA reads as TGTGCCATCAAGGCCGGGGGTAATGAAAAACTGTTTTTT.

The gene calls are TRBV10-2 and TRBJ1-1; 11 bases map to TRBD1. Germline loops: CDR1 WSHSY, CDR2 SAAADI. This CDR3 is built from 15 residues. The trim removed 1 base at V and 6 bases at J, leaving 4 bases unmatched. The CDR3 spells CASSEWGQGVAEAFF. CDR3 sequence (DNA): TGCGCCAGCAGTGAGTGGGGACAGGGGGTTGCTGAAGCTTTCTTT.

In this sample, this clonotype turned up a few times. The chain combines TRBV9 with TRBJ2-7; D is undetermined. The CDR3 consists of 14 residues. V was trimmed by 0 bases and J by 0 bases, leaving 7 bases between them. CDR1 SGDLS and CDR2 YYNGEE come from the germline V gene. The CDR3, as DNA: TGTGCCAGCAGCGTAGGCTTTAGCTCCTACGAGCAGTACTTC. This gives the protein CASSVGFSSYEQYF. The full variable domain, rest sourced from reference TRBV9 and TRBJ2-7, is DSGVTQTPKHLITATGQRVTLRCSPRSGDLSVYWYQQSLDQGLQFLIQYYNGEERAKGNILERFSAQQFPDLHSELNLSSLELGDSALYFCASSVGFSSYEQYFGPGTRLTVT.

V gene TRBV5-5 combines with J gene TRBJ1-5, with D uncertain. The CDR3 is 13 residues long. Germline-derived CDR1 and CDR2 are SGHKS and YYEKEE (reference sequence). V gave up 0 bases and J gave up 7 bases, with 8 bases separating them. The CDR3: CASSLGAEQPQHF. The CDR3 DNA follows: TGTGCCAGCAGCTTGGGGGCTGAGCAGCCCCAGCATTTT.

In its sample, this clonotype was seen many times. The genes are TRBV2 and TRBJ1-1, with a weak D call TRBD1 (5 bases). Germline V CDR1 and CDR2: SNHLY, FYNNEI. The CDR3 is 11 residues long. V was trimmed by 6 bases and J by 11 bases, leaving 13 bases between them. The CDR3 here is CASRGGGDAFF. CDR3 coding DNA: TGTGCCAGCAGGGGCGGGGGGGACGCTTTCTTT.

CDR3 loop: CASSARGQWGYEQYF. CDR3 coding DNA: TGTGCCAGCAGTGCTAGAGGTCAATGGGGGTACGAGCAGTACTTC. This sequence joins TRBV25-1 and TRBJ2-7, with D perhaps TRBD1 or TRBD2 (5 bases each). This CDR3 contains 15 residues. Between the trimmed V and J ends, which lost 4 bases and 4 bases, there was a span of 17 bases. Germline CDR1 and CDR2: MGHDK and SYGVNS.